This section outlines one T cell receptor beta chain sequence together with its context. The antigen is unknown. Clones were sequenced by immunoSEQ multiplex PCR, and TCRdb holds only the in-frame ones, with some missing. The sample holds 10,000 to 15,000 clones, roughly nine tenths seen once. Germline-derived CDR1 and CDR2 are KGHSH and LQKENI. This CDR3 spans 13 amino acids. V lost 3 bases and J lost 4, with 7 bases in between. These data originate in a study of lymphopenia after photon versus proton radiotherapy. Study outcomes and limitations: Only patients who died were analyzed for survival; proton advantage is unproven.

The TCR was taken from a man in his sixties with pancreatic cancer. The chain joins TRBV18 to TRBJ2-1, with D unresolved. Sequences were derived from peripheral blood, sampled from a patient treated with photon-based radiotherapy. The CDR3 sequence: CASSPPNYNEQFF. CDR3 nucleotide sequence: TGTGCCAGCTCACCCCCGAATTACAATGAGCAGTTCTTC.